Presented here are 23 T cell receptor beta chains from one specimen sequenced in a study of human T cells and chemical hapten exposure. Each CDR3 protein is one row after TCRdb ran MiXCR on the RACE reads. The data contain 100,000 to 150,000 distinct CDR3 sequences, 11% of them seen just once; the ten biggest clones take up 2.4%. Regarding time point: patch test 3, about 24 weeks after DPC sensitization. This sample's treatment: therapeutic diphenylcyclopropenone sensitization with weekly scalp DPC. Sequencing was performed on whole blood, taken in connection with sensitization to the hapten diphenylcyclopropenone (DPC). Source of these receptors: a woman between 45 and 65 years old with alopecia areata. Some clones in this sample may be carry-over from other donors' samples.

In this sample, this clonotype turned up many times. The rearrangement joins TRBV12-2 to TRBJ2-5; the table assigns TRBD1, which was not confirmed against the DNA. TRBV12-2 is labeled a pseudogene. This CDR3 spans 17 amino acids. CDR3 bases: TGTGCAAGTCGTTCCCTCCGGGGGCCTTGGTACCAAGAGACCCAGTACTTC. It codes for CASRSLRGPWYQETQYF.

The rearrangement joins TRBV20-1 to TRBJ1-1, with D tentatively TRBD1 (5 bases). The CDR3 extends over 14 amino acids. Germline values: CDR1 DFQATT, CDR2 SNEGSKA (reference sequence). Trimming took 3 bases from V and 4 from J, leaving 15 bases between them. The CDR3: CSASVAGKFTEAFF. DNA for the CDR3: TGCAGTGCTAGTGTGGCAGGGAAGTTCACTGAAGCTTTCTTT.

This clonotype was seen a few times. The chain uses TRBV7-2 and TRBJ2-3; TRBD2 matches at 7 bases. Germline V lookup: CDR1 SGHTA, CDR2 FQGNSA. This CDR3 spans 16 amino acids. V was pared by 1 base and J by 4 bases, with 8 bases of the junction left unmatched. CDR3 in amino acids: CASSLDGSGRSDTQYF. CDR3 DNA sequence: TGTGCCAGCAGCTTAGACGGTAGCGGGCGATCAGATACGCAGTATTTT.

In its sample, this clonotype was seen a few times. The chain joins TRBV11-2 to TRBJ2-1; no firm D call. Germline lookup yields CDR1 SGHAT and CDR2 FQNNGV. Trimming shortened V by 3 bases and J by 5 bases, and 8 bases separated the two germline ends. The CDR3 consists of 13 residues. This CDR3 reads CASSLAEDNEQFF. The CDR3 DNA is TGTGCCAGCAGCTTGGCAGAGGACAATGAGCAGTTCTTC.

This clonotype came up a few times. The chain is built from TRBV12-3 or TRBV12-4 and TRBJ2-5; the match to TRBD1 covers 7 bases. Losses at the gene ends were 5 bases for V and 1 base for J; bases not matched to a gene: 7. The CDR3 sequence is 15 residues long. CDR3 region: CASSPQGGRQETQYF. CDR3 bases: TGTGCCAGCAGTCCCCAAGGGGGCCGCCAAGAGACCCAGTACTTC.

V is TRBV7-6 and J is TRBJ1-4; 9 bases fit TRBD1. V was clipped by 6 bases and J by 8 bases; unmatched bases: 4. CDR1 is SGHVS and CDR2 is FNYEAQ in the germline V gene. The CDR3 runs to 13 residues. This CDR3 reads CASSRQGGEKLFF. CDR3 nucleotides: TGTGCCAGCAGTCGACAGGGGGGAGAAAAACTGTTTTTT.

This clonotype occurred a few times. The chain links TRBV28 to TRBJ2-7, with D perhaps matching TRBD1 (5 bases). CDR3 size: 14 residues. The germline gives CDR1 MDHEN, CDR2 SYDVKM. V was cut by 4 bases and J by 3 bases, with 13 bases left in between. The CDR3 bases are TGTGCCAGCAGTTCGGCAGGGTCAAGCTACGAGCAGTACTTC. Translation: CASSSAGSSYEQYF.

The rearrangement joins TRBV6-5 to TRBJ1-1; no reliable D call. Trimming took off 0 bases at V and 4 bases at J, with 12 bases between the two ends. The CDR3 spans 15 residues. Germline assignment: CDR1 MNHEY and CDR2 SVGAGI. Here the CDR3 reads CASSYSGGSFTEAFF. The CDR3 region has the DNA TGTGCCAGCAGTTACTCCGGCGGGTCTTTCACTGAAGCTTTCTTT.

This clonotype was seen more than once but under ten times. V is TRBV9 and J is TRBJ2-1; a weak D match, TRBD1 (5 bases). Germline assignment: CDR1 SGDLS and CDR2 YYNGEE. CDR3 size: 15 residues. Trimming left V 0 bases short and J 2 bases short, with 9 bases between. CDR3 DNA sequence: TGTGCCAGCAGCGTAGACGCAGGGACCTACAATGAGCAGTTCTTC. This encodes CASSVDAGTYNEQFF.

This clonotype was counted a single time. The genes are TRBV4-3 and TRBJ1-3; no clear D gene. Germline CDR1 reads LGHNA; CDR2 reads YSLEER. The CDR3 loop spans 15 amino acids. Trimming cost V 0 bases and J 3 bases, with 9 bases left between them. CDR3 protein: CASSQEAGFGNTIYF. For the CDR3, the DNA is TGCGCCAGCAGCCAAGAAGCTGGCTTTGGAAACACCATATATTTT.

Many counts were recorded for this clonotype. CDR3 nucleotide sequence: TGTGCCAGCAGCTTATCTGGGGTCGAGCAGTACTTC. The encoded protein is CASSLSGVEQYF. V is TRBV7-9 and J is TRBJ2-7; D is ambiguous. The CDR3 runs to 12 residues. Trimming took off 2 bases at V and 6 bases at J, with 8 bases between the two ends. Germline CDR1 reads SEHNR; CDR2 reads FQNEAQ (reference sequence).

This clonotype was found many times. This rearrangement joins TRBV9 to TRBJ2-2; TRBD1 matches at 9 bases. Trimming at V came to 0 bases and at J to 5 bases, leaving 2 bases not matched to a gene. This CDR3 spans 15 amino acids. Germline V gene sequence: CDR1 SGDLS, CDR2 YYNGEE. CDR3: CASSVAGQGTGELFF. CDR3 DNA: TGTGCCAGCAGCGTAGCCGGACAGGGGACCGGGGAGCTGTTTTTT.

In this sample, this clonotype turned up many times. The gene calls are TRBV6-2 or TRBV6-3 and TRBJ2-1; the D is unclear. The V gene lost 3 bases and the J gene lost 8 bases, with 20 bases spanning the gap. Looked up from germline, CDR1 is MNHEY and CDR2 is SVGEGT. The CDR3 consists of 16 residues. The CDR3: CASSYIYSPPRDEQFF. CDR3 DNA sequence: TGTGCCAGCAGTTATATTTACTCTCCCCCAAGGGATGAGCAGTTCTTC.

This clonotype was found a few times. The rearrangement joins TRBV12-3 or TRBV12-4 to TRBJ1-4; perhaps TRBD1 as D (5 bases). This CDR3 contains 13 residues. The germline V and J ends were trimmed by 2 bases and 13 bases, with 14 bases remaining between them. In nucleotides, the CDR3 is TGTGCCAGCAGTTTATGGGAAGGGGATCTACTGTTTTTT. It is translated as CASSLWEGDLLFF.

The table lists this clonotype with a few counts. The CDR3 loop is CASSLAKGRDVIQYF. DNA for the CDR3: TGTGCCAGCAGTTTAGCGAAAGGCAGGGATGTCATTCAGTACTTC. V is TRBV12-3 or TRBV12-4 and J is TRBJ2-4; possible D gene TRBD1, 5 bases. Trimming took 0 bases from V and 9 from J, leaving 15 bases between them. This CDR3 is 15 amino acids long.

This clonotype was counted a few times. The V call is TRBV29-1, the J call TRBJ2-3; D call uncertain. V lost 3 bases and J lost 2, with 3 bases in between. CDR3 length equals 11 residues. The V gene's germline CDR1 is SQVTM and CDR2 ANQGSEA. The CDR3 DNA is TGCAGCGTTGATTTCACAGATACGCAGTATTTT. This sequence encodes CSVDFTDTQYF.

This clonotype was picked up many times. The gene calls are TRBV9 and TRBJ2-1, with D possibly called TRBD1 or TRBD2 (5 bases each). Germline CDR1 is SGDLS and CDR2 is YYNGEE. Trimming stripped 3 bases from V and 6 bases from J, with 19 bases between. CDR3 length: 16 amino acids. Written as DNA, the CDR3 is TGTGCCAGCAGCGCCCGGGACCGAAACTCCCTCAATGAGCAGTTCTTC. Its translation is CASSARDRNSLNEQFF.

CDR3 DNA sequence: TGTGCCAGCAGCACATTAATTAAGGATACGCAGTATTTT. Amino acids: CASSTLIKDTQYF. This chain uses TRBV7-9 with TRBJ2-3; D unresolved. The length of the CDR3 is 13 residues. The V end lost 5 bases, the J end lost 6 bases, and 12 bases lay between the germline ends. Germline-derived CDR1 and CDR2 are SEHNR and FQNEAQ (reference sequence).

The chain combines TRBV5-1 with TRBJ2-7; D unclear. This CDR3 contains 15 residues. Germline loops: CDR1 SGHRS, CDR2 YFSETQ. Deletions cut 0 bases from V and 6 bases from J, with 16 bases between. The CDR3 sequence: CASSLVPGPPSEQYF. The CDR3 coding sequence is TGCGCCAGCAGCTTGGTTCCGGGTCCACCTTCCGAGCAGTACTTC.

This clonotype has ten or more counts. The DNA of the CDR3 is TGTGCCAGCAGCCGGACCCATTTACAGTTCTTC. It yields the protein CASSRTHLQFF. V gene TRBV12-3 or TRBV12-4 combines with J gene TRBJ2-1; D unresolved. This CDR3 has 11 amino acids. V was clipped by 6 bases and J by 13 bases, with 13 bases between them.

The chain has TRBV3-1 and TRBJ2-7; D is uncertain. Per the germline V gene, CDR1 is LGHDT and CDR2 is YNNKEL (reference sequence). The CDR3 has 16 amino acids. V was clipped by 3 bases and J by 9 bases, with 24 bases between them. CDR3 protein: CASSQGLIAVRLGQYF. CDR3 coding DNA: TGTGCCAGCAGCCAGGGCCTGATCGCAGTGAGATTGGGGCAGTACTTC.

This clonotype was seen more than once but under ten times. This chain joins TRBV5-1 and TRBJ1-4; D uncertain. CDR1 is SGHRS, CDR2 YFSETQ, per germline. Trimming left V 0 bases short and J 8 bases short, with 11 bases between. The length of the CDR3 is 14 residues. The CDR3 region has the DNA TGCGCCAGCAGCTTGGGTGTGCGGGCGGAAAAACTGTTTTTT. It is translated as CASSLGVRAEKLFF.

V gene TRBV12-3 or TRBV12-4 combines with J gene TRBJ2-7; D not certain. V lost 10 bases and J 3 bases, leaving 16 bases between the germline ends. The CDR3 totals 13 residues. The CDR3 sequence: CATSLGLVYEQYF. The CDR3 DNA is TGTGCCACCTCCTTAGGGTTAGTCTACGAGCAGTACTTC.